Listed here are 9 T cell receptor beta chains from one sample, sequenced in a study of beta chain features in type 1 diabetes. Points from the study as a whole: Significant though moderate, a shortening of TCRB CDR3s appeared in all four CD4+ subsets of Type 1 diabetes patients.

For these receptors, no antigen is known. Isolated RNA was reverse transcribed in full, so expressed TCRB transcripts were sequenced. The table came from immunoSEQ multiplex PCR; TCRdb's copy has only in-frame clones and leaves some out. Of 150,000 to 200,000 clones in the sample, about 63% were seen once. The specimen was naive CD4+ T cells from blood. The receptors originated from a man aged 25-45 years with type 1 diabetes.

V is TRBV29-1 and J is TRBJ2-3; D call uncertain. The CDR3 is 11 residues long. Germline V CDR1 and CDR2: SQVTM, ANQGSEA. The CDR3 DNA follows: TGCACCCCCTCTGTTGGAGATACGCAGTATTTT. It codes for CTPSVGDTQYF.

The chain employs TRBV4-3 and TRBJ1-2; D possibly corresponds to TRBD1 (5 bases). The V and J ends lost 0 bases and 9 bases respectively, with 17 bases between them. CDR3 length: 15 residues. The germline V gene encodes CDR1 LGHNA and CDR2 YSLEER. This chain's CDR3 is CASSQDPGRSESYTF. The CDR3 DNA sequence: TGCGCCAGCAGCCAAGATCCAGGGAGGTCAGAGAGCTACACCTTC.

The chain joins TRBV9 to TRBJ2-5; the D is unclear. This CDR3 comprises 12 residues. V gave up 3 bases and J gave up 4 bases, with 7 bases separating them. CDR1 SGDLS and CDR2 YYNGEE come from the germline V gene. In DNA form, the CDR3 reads TGTGCCAGCAGCGGGGATGCAGAGACCCAGTACTTC. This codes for CASSGDAETQYF. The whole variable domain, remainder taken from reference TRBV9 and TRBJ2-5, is DSGVTQTPKHLITATGQRVTLRCSPRSGDLSVYWYQQSLDQGLQFLIQYYNGEERAKGNILERFSAQQFPDLHSELNLSSLELGDSALYFCASSGDAETQYFGPGTRLLVL.

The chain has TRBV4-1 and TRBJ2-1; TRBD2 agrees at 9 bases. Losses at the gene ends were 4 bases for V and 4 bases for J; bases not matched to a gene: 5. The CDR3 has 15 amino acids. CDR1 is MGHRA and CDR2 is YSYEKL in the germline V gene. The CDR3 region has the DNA TGCGCCAGCAGCCTCGCTAGCGGGATGTACAATGAGCAGTTCTTC. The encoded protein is CASSLASGMYNEQFF.

The CDR3 loop is CASSLSGLAYYEQYF. DNA for the CDR3: TGTGCCAGCAGCCTTTCCGGACTAGCTTACTACGAGCAGTACTTC. V usage is TRBV27 and J usage is TRBJ2-7; TRBD2 matches at 8 bases. The CDR3 spans 15 residues. The germline CDR1 and CDR2 sequences are MNHEY and SMNVEV (reference sequence). The V gene end was trimmed by 6 bases and the J gene end by 3 bases; junction bases not matched to a gene: 10.

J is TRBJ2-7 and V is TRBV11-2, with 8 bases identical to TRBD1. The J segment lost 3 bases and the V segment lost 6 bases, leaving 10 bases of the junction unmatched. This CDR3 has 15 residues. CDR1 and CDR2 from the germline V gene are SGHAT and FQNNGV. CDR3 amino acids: CASRSPGQAYYEQYF. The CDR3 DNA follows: TGTGCCAGCAGATCCCCGGGACAGGCATACTACGAGCAGTACTTC. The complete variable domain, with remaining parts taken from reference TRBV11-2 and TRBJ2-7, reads EAGVAQSPRYKIIEKRQSVAFWCNPISGHATLYWYQQILGQGPKLLIQFQNNGVVDDSQLPKDRFSAERLKGVDSTLKIQPAKLEDSAVYLCASRSPGQAYYEQYFGPGTRLTVT.

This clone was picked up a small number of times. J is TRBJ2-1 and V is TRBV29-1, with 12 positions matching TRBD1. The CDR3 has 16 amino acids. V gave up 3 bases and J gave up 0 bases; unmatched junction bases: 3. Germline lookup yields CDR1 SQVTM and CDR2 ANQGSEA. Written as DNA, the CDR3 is TGCAGCGTTGAGGGACAGGGGGCCAGCTCCTACAATGAGCAGTTCTTC. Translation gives CSVEGQGASSYNEQFF.

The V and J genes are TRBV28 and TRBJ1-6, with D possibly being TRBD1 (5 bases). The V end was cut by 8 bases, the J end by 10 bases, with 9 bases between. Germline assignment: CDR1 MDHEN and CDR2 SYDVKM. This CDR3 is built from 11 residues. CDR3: CASEGRSPLHF. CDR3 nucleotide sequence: TGTGCCAGCGAGGGGCGGTCACCCCTCCACTTT.

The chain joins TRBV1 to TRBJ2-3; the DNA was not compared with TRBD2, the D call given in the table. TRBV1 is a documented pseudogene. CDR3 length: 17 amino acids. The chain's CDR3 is CTSSIIFSVTSTDTQYF. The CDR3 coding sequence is TGCACCAGCAGCATCATTTTTAGCGTTACTAGCACAGATACGCAGTATTTT.